The sample holds one count of the clone carrying this T cell receptor (beta chain). As yet, its antigen is unknown. This specimen comes from a study of human versus mouse CDR3 diversity and MHC coevolution. Study in general: The immunoSEQ assay reportedly detects one in 200,000 T cells. Each sample yielded roughly 5.5 x 10^6 to 1.7 x 10^7 valid reads.

The table came from immunoSEQ multiplex PCR; TCRdb's copy has only in-frame clones and leaves some out. The table has tens of thousands of clones, around 93% seen once. Study conclusions and caveats: About 1.6 million TCR beta clonotypes were estimated for humans, the largest repertoire.

With 8 bases removed from V and 8 bases from J, the gap between germline ends came to 31 bases. Germline V gene data show CDR1 as MDHEN and CDR2 as SYDVKM. This CDR3 is 18 amino acids long. This receptor was obtained from a person aged 25-75 years in good health. V usage is TRBV28 and J usage is TRBJ1-3; a weak D match, TRBD1 (5 bases). Sequenced sample: naive CD4+ T cells from blood. Subset defined: CD45RO-negative CD62L-positive naive CD4 T cells. CDR3 coding DNA: TGTGCCAGCGGAGTTGCAATAAGGGGCTCGATCCGAGGACACACCATATATTTT. This sequence encodes CASGVAIRGSIRGHTIYF. Based on the CDR3 plus reference TRBV28 and TRBJ1-3, the full variable domain is DVKVTQSSRYLVKRTGEKVFLECVQDMDHENMFWYRQDPGLGLRLIYFSYDVKMKEKGDIPEGYSVSREKKERFSLILESASTNQTSMYLCASGVAIRGSIRGHTIYFGEGSWLTVV.